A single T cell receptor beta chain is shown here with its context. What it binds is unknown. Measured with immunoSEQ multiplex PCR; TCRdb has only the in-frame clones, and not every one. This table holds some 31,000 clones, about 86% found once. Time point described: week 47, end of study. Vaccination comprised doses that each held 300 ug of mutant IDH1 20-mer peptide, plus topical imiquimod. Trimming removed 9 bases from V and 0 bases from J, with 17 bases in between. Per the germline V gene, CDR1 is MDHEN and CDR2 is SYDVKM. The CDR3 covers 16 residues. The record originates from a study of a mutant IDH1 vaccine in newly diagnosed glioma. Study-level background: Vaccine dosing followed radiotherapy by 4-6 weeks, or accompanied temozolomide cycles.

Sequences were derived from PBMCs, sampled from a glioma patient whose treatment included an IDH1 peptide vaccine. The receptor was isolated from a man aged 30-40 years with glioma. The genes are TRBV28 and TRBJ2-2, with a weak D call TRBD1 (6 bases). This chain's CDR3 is CASHSGGSANTGELFF. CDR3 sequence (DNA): TGTGCCAGTCATAGTGGGGGCAGCGCGAACACCGGGGAGCTGTTTTTT.